This passage covers 16 T cell receptor beta chains from one sample sequenced in a study of molecular identifiers for immune sequencing clone quantification. TCRdb itself ran the PCR reads through MiXCR, one entry per CDR3 protein. Of hundreds of thousands of distinct CDR3 sequences listed, 25% are singletons. The sample consisted of naive CD8+ T cells from blood, with Jurkat cell RNA spiked in. Subset denoted: FACS-sorted CD8+CD4-CCR7+CD45RA+ naive T cells. These receptors came from a human donor in good health. Some libraries in this study had Jurkat cell RNA spiked in.

This clonotype was seen many times. The rearrangement uses TRBV12-3 or TRBV12-4 and TRBJ1-5; 7 bases map to TRBD1. CDR3 length equals 18 residues. V lost 1 base, J lost 0 bases, and 9 bases stayed unmatched. CDR3 amino acids: CASSLEGAEEYSNQPQHF. The CDR3 coding sequence is TGTGCCAGCAGTTTAGAGGGGGCAGAAGAATATAGCAATCAGCCCCAGCATTTT.

CDR3 in amino acids: CASSYKTGYYEQYF. CDR3 DNA: TGTGCCAGCAGTTACAAGACAGGATACTACGAGCAGTACTTC. This chain uses TRBV6-5 with TRBJ2-7, with a tentative D call TRBD1 (6 bases). The CDR3 consists of 14 residues. Trimming left V 2 bases short and J 3 bases short, with 11 bases between. In germline, CDR1 is MNHEY, CDR2 SVGAGI.

This clonotype was picked up many times. J is TRBJ1-5 and V is TRBV2; D ambiguous. Germline values: CDR1 SNHLY, CDR2 FYNNEI. This CDR3 has 14 amino acids. V dropped 1 base and J dropped 4 bases, with 8 bases sitting between them. CDR3 in amino acids: CASSEGQYNQPQHF. DNA of the CDR3: TGTGCCAGCAGTGAAGGGCAATATAATCAGCCCCAGCATTTT.

This clonotype came up a few times. The chain couples TRBV7-2 to TRBJ2-7; D possibly corresponds to TRBD1 (6 bases). Trimming cost V 5 bases and J 4 bases, with 18 bases left between them. This CDR3 contains 15 residues. Germline V gene data show CDR1 as SGHTA and CDR2 as FQGNSA. The chain's CDR3 is CASSPRTEKTYEQYF. CDR3 DNA sequence: TGTGCCAGCAGCCCTCGGACAGAGAAGACTTACGAGCAGTACTTC.

The table lists this clonotype with many counts. The chain uses TRBV9 and TRBJ2-3; weak D call: TRBD1 (7 bases). Deletions cut 1 base from V and 2 bases from J, with 17 bases between. Looked up from germline, CDR1 is SGDLS and CDR2 is YYNGEE. The CDR3 is 17 residues long. CDR3 residues: CASSVSPQGGPTDTQYF. For the CDR3, the DNA is TGTGCCAGCAGCGTATCCCCCCAGGGGGGCCCCACAGATACGCAGTATTTT.

The V call is TRBV4-2, the J call TRBJ2-1; D remains unclear. The CDR3 runs 13 residues. Germline lookup yields CDR1 LGHNA and CDR2 YNFKEQ. The V gene lost 3 bases and the J gene lost 8 bases, with 11 bases spanning the gap. The DNA of the CDR3 is TGTGCCAGCAGCCAGACCGTTTCGGATGAGCAGTTCTTC. This codes for CASSQTVSDEQFF.

The chain links TRBV2 to TRBJ1-1; tentatively, D is TRBD1 (6 bases). Trimming cost V 5 bases and J 3 bases, with 19 bases left between them. The CDR3 loop spans 16 amino acids. The germline gives CDR1 SNHLY, CDR2 FYNNEI. CDR3 nucleotides: TGTGCCAGCAGTCCACCGGGGGCAGGGGTCTACACTGAAGCTTTCTTT. Its translation: CASSPPGAGVYTEAFF.

This clonotype was seen ten or more times. CDR3 residues: CASSHLAGRRTDTQYF. DNA of the CDR3: TGTGCCAGCAGCCATCTAGCGGGACGCCGCACAGATACGCAGTATTTT. The rearrangement joins TRBV27 to TRBJ2-3, with 9 bases aligning to TRBD2. The germline V gene encodes CDR1 MNHEY and CDR2 SMNVEV (reference sequence). The ends lost 6 bases at V and 1 base at J; junction bases unmatched: 8. The CDR3 extends over 16 amino acids.

As for this clonotype: One junction end does not reproduce the germline sequence, and a read error may be involved. The gene calls are TRBV9 and TRBJ1-1; TRBD1 is a possible D gene (6 bases). The CDR3 is made up of 13 amino acids. Germline loops: CDR1 SGDLS, CDR2 YYNGEE. The CDR3 protein is CASGVGGGTEAFF. The CDR3 nucleotides are TGTGCCAGCGGCGTGGGAGGGGGCACTGAAGCTTTCTTT.

With respect to this clonotype: A much larger clone lies a single base off, so this may be a read error. This is likely a read error, given that the CDR3 carries no conserved phenylalanine or tryptophan at its end. The chain has TRBV6-6 and TRBJ2-4, with D perhaps matching TRBD1 (5 bases). Germline V gene lookup returns CDR1 MNHNY and CDR2 SVGAGI (reference sequence). This CDR3 region has 14 residues. The V gene lost 2 bases and the J gene lost 4 bases, with 9 bases spanning the gap. Here the CDR3 reads CASSYAGQKNIQYL. CDR3 sequence (DNA): TGTGCCAGCAGTTACGCCGGACAAAAAAACATTCAGTACCTC.

This clonotype was seen more than once but under ten times. This chain joins TRBV30 and TRBJ2-1, with D tentatively TRBD2 (5 bases). Germline CDR1 and CDR2: GTSNPN and SVGIG (reference sequence). This CDR3 has 14 residues. V lost 2 bases and J 8 bases, leaving 16 bases between the germline ends. CDR3 in DNA: TGTGCCTGGAGTTTGGTAGGGAGTGGAGATGAGCAGTTCTTC. It yields the protein CAWSLVGSGDEQFF.

As regards this clonotype: A much larger clone sits a single nucleotide away, making a read error possible. This chain connects TRBV7-6 to TRBJ2-7; tentatively, D is TRBD1 (6 bases). Germline V gene data show CDR1 as SGHVS and CDR2 as FNYEAQ. The CDR3 has 15 amino acids. V shed 1 base and J shed 6 bases, with 16 bases lying between them. CDR3 in DNA: TGTGCCAGCAGCTTAGGGACAGCTACCACCTGCGAGCAGTACTTC. Translating it yields CASSLGTATTCEQYF. Full variable domain (missing parts from reference TRBV7-6 and TRBJ2-7): GAGVSQSPRYKVTKRGQDVALRCDPISGHVSLYWYRQALGQGPEFLTYFNYEAQQDKSGLPNDRFSAERPEGSISTLTIQRTEQRDSAMYRCASSLGTATTCEQYFGPGTRLTVT.

On this clonotype itself: A clone one base away is much larger, so this may be a read error. The chain couples TRBV28 to TRBJ2-1; D is tentatively TRBD1 or TRBD2 (5 bases each). Germline CDR1 reads MDHEN; CDR2 reads SYDVKM. The CDR3 is 15 amino acids. The germline V and J ends were trimmed by 4 bases and 5 bases, with 15 bases remaining between them. The CDR3 DNA is TGTGCCAGCAGTTCCGTTCCGGGGCCCGACAATGAGCAGTTCTTC. Translating gives CASSSVPGPDNEQFF. Complete variable domain (other parts from reference TRBV28 and TRBJ2-1): DVKVTQSSRYLVKRTGEKVFLECVQDMDHENMFWYRQDPGLGLRLIYFSYDVKMKEKGDIPEGYSVSREKKERFSLILESASTNQTSMYLCASSSVPGPDNEQFFGPGTRLTVL.

Remarks on this clonotype: One base away lies a much larger clone, so this may be a sequencing read error. The chain couples TRBV6-2 or TRBV6-3 to TRBJ1-1, with D possibly being TRBD1 (5 bases). The V and J ends lost 6 bases and 4 bases respectively, with 15 bases between them. CDR1 is MNHEY and CDR2 is SVGEGT in the germline V gene. The CDR3 has 14 residues. The CDR3 spells CASREGTWGTEAFF. DNA of the CDR3: TGTGCCAGCAGGGAAGGGACTTGGGGCACTGAAGCTTTCTTT.

The V gene is TRBV27, the J gene TRBJ1-5; possibly TRBD1 for D (6 bases). Germline loops: CDR1 MNHEY, CDR2 SMNVEV (reference sequence). V was cut by 6 bases and J by 4 bases, with 19 bases left in between. There are 16 residues in the CDR3. DNA of the CDR3: TGTGCCAGCAGCCTTACGGGAATGACAGGAAATCAGCCCCAGCATTTT. The encoded protein is CASSLTGMTGNQPQHF.

To note about this clonotype: A single base separates this from a much larger clone, so it may be a read error. The chain carries TRBV7-9 and TRBJ2-5; 9 bases match TRBD1. The germline V gene has CDR1 SEHNR and CDR2 FQNEAQ (reference sequence). This CDR3 is 15 amino acids long. The CDR3 DNA reads TGTGCCGGCAGCGGAACAGGGGGCCACCAAGAGACCCAGTACTTC. It specifies CAGSGTGGHQETQYF.